The next 8 T cell receptor beta chains were all read from a single sample in a study of beta chain features in type 1 diabetes. Study outcomes and limitations: When Type 1 diabetes patients were examined, their TCRB CDR3s proved moderately but significantly shorter in all four CD4+ subsets.

Which antigens these TCRs recognize remains unknown. The authors reverse transcribed all of the isolated RNA, so sequencing captured expressed TCRB transcripts. Only in-frame clones appear in the TCRdb table, and some are missing; sequencing was by immunoSEQ multiplex PCR. The table lists some 240,000 clones, 16% of them singletons. Sequences were obtained from naive CD4+ T cells from blood. The receptors originated from a man aged 30-40 years with type 1 diabetes.

This clone has more than one count but fewer than ten. The rearrangement uses TRBV14 and TRBJ2-2; TRBD1 matches at 9 bases. After removal of 1 base from V and 10 bases from J, the junction contained 4 bases not matched to a gene. This CDR3 has 14 amino acids. CDR1 and CDR2 from the germline V gene are SGHDN and FVKESK. This CDR3 reads CASSQVWTGVELFF. The CDR3 region has the DNA TGTGCCAGCAGCCAAGTGTGGACAGGGGTGGAGCTGTTTTTT. The complete variable domain, with remaining parts taken from reference TRBV14 and TRBJ2-2, reads EAGVTQFPSHSVIEKGQTVTLRCDPISGHDNLYWYRRVMGKEIKFLLHFVKESKQDESGMPNNRFLAERTGGTYSTLKVQPAELEDSGVYFCASSQVWTGVELFFGEGSRLTVL.

This clone was seen a handful of times. The chain links TRBV5-1 to TRBJ2-3; D is possibly TRBD1 or TRBD2 (6 bases each). The CDR3 has 16 residues. Trimming took 2 bases from V and 4 from J, leaving 17 bases between them. CDR1 and CDR2 from the germline V gene are SGHRS and YFSETQ. Written as DNA, the CDR3 is TGCGCCAGCAGCTTCCAGGGGCAGGGGACTGCAGATACGCAGTATTTT. The encoded protein is CASSFQGQGTADTQYF.

The chain carries TRBV14 and TRBJ2-1, with D possibly matching TRBD2 (6 bases). CDR1 is SGHDN, CDR2 FVKESK, per germline. Trimming removed 3 bases at V and 4 bases at J, with 10 bases between. The CDR3 is made up of 14 amino acids. The CDR3 DNA is TGTGCCAGCAGCCAGTCTAGCGCTTACAATGAGCAGTTCTTC. It encodes CASSQSSAYNEQFF.

The V and J genes are TRBV9 and TRBJ2-7; D is uncertain. Trimming removed 0 bases at V and 6 bases at J, with 7 bases between. This CDR3 is 12 amino acids long. Germline V gives CDR1 SGDLS, CDR2 YYNGEE. The CDR3 reads CASSVAGLEQYF. CDR3 nucleotides: TGTGCCAGCAGCGTAGCCGGCCTCGAGCAGTACTTC.

This sequence joins TRBV9 and TRBJ2-1, with 9 bases lining up with TRBD2. The CDR3 totals 15 residues. J gave up 9 bases and V 4 bases, and 11 bases lay outside the gene matches. Germline V gives CDR1 SGDLS, CDR2 YYNGEE. The CDR3 protein is CASSPGASGIFEQFF. The CDR3 DNA reads as TGTGCCAGCAGCCCGGGGGCTAGCGGGATTTTTGAGCAGTTCTTC. The full variable domain, with the rest looked up from reference TRBV9 and TRBJ2-1, is DSGVTQTPKHLITATGQRVTLRCSPRSGDLSVYWYQQSLDQGLQFLIQYYNGEERAKGNILERFSAQQFPDLHSELNLSSLELGDSALYFCASSPGASGIFEQFFGPGTRLTVL.

The CDR3 DNA reads TGTGCCAGCAGTTTAGGACAGGGTGAATCCTACGAGCAGTACTTC. Encoded protein: CASSLGQGESYEQYF. This chain joins TRBV27 and TRBJ2-7; 8 bases agree with TRBD1. V lost 2 bases, J lost 1 base, and 4 bases stayed unmatched. The CDR3 runs to 15 residues. Germline CDR1 MNHEY, CDR2 SMNVEV (reference sequence).

This clone was counted between two and nine times. The chain recombines TRBV29-1 with TRBJ1-2; a possible D gene is TRBD1 (5 bases). The germline V gene has CDR1 SQVTM and CDR2 ANQGSEA. The CDR3 has 8 amino acids. V dropped 3 bases and J dropped 13 bases, with 6 bases sitting between them. CDR3 nucleotide sequence: TGCAGCGTTGAGGGACTCACCTTC. This gives the protein CSVEGLTF. Looking up the rest from reference TRBV29-1 and TRBJ1-2 gives the full variable domain: SAVISQKPSRDICQRGTSLTIQCQVDSQVTMMFWYRQQPGQSLTLIATANQGSEATYESGFVIDKFPISRPNLTFSTLTVSNMSPEDSSIYLCSVEGLTFGSGTRLTVV.

The chain links TRBV29-1 to TRBJ2-7, with 8 bases lining up with TRBD1. CDR3 length equals 14 residues. The germline V gene has CDR1 SQVTM and CDR2 ANQGSEA. The V segment lost 4 bases and the J segment 5 bases; nucleotides outside the gene matches: 10. The DNA of the CDR3 is TGCAGCGTTGGGCCTAGACAGGGGAAACACGAGCAGTACTTC. Its protein product is CSVGPRQGKHEQYF.